This TCR beta chain is from a study of post-analysis software for immune sequencing data. Study results and caveats: When compared against controls, multiple sclerosis patients showed significantly lower normalized Chao1 diversity. Under the F measure, samples that were prepared in one batch clustered strongly together. Four to six TRBV segments were significantly more frequent in patients than in controls. TRBV5-6, TRBV5-1 and TRBV20-1 were among these segments.

There are a few counts of this clonotype. No antigen is known for it. Built from TCR beta cDNA, the libraries had unique molecular identifiers in them. TCRdb re-derived calls from the PCR reads in MiXCR, one entry per CDR3 protein. The sample has roughly 430,000 distinct CDR3 sequences, about 39% seen once. Germline-derived CDR1 and CDR2 are DFQATT and SNEGSKA (reference sequence). The CDR3 is 14 amino acids. The germline V and J ends were trimmed by 3 bases and 0 bases, with 12 bases remaining between them. This chain links TRBV20-1 with TRBJ2-7; the D is unclear. The sequencing input was blood. The TCR sequence derives from a girl aged 2-10 years with multiple sclerosis. The CDR3: CSASSSVSSYEQYF. The CDR3 coding sequence is TGCAGTGCTAGTTCGAGCGTAAGCTCCTACGAGCAGTACTTC.